The TCR beta chain described here comes from a study of cytomegalovirus exposure and HLA in healthy donors. Across the study: Around 190 million T cells yielded 90 million to 130 million unique TCR beta sequences, as an earlier analysis found. Points from the study as a whole: Cytomegalovirus status, reportedly, was diagnosed with high specificity and sensitivity by the classifier. TCR beta V- and J-gene trimming was later associated with a missense DCLRE1C variant.

This clone was found once. Its antigen is not known. Losses at the gene ends were 6 bases for V and 0 bases for J; bases not matched to a gene: 8. Germline V gene sequence: CDR1 SEHNR, CDR2 FQNEAQ (reference sequence). The CDR3 covers 15 residues. PCR involved 60 Vbeta and 13 Jbeta primers. This table comes from immunoSEQ multiplex PCR, and its TCRdb copy is limited to in-frame clones, with some not included. The table lists 150,000 to 200,000 clones, around 81% of them singletons. The TCR comes from a woman between 18 and 29 years old in good health and CMV-seropositive. Source material: PBMCs. The chain has TRBV7-9 and TRBJ2-7; 7 bases match TRBD1. As DNA, the CDR3 is TGTGCCAGCAGTAAACAGGGGCCGAGCTCCTACGAGCAGTACTTC. Its translation is CASSKQGPSSYEQYF.